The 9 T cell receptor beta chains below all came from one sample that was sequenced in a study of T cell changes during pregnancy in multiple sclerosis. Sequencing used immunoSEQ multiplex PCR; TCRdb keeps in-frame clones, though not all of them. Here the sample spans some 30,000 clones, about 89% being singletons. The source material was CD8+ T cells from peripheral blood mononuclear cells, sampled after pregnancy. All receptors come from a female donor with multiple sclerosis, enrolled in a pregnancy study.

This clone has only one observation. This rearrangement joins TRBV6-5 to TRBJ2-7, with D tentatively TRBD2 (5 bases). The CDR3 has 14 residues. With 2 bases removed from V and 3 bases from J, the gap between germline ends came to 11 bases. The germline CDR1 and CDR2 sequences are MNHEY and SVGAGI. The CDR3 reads CASSYKAASYEQYF. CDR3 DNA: TGTGCCAGCAGTTACAAAGCGGCTAGCTACGAGCAGTACTTC.

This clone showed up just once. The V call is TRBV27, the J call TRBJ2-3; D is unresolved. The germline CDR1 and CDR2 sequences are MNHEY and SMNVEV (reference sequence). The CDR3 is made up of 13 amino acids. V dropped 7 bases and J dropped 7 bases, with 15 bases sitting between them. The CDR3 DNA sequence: TGTGCCAGCACCCCCCTGACTGGTCATACGCAGTATTTT. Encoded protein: CASTPLTGHTQYF.

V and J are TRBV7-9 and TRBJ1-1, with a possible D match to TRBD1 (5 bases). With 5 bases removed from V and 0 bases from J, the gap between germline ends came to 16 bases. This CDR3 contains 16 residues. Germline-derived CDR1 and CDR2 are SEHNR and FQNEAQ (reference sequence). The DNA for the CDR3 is TGTGCCAGCAGCCCCCCTGATGGGGGGTTGAACACTGAAGCTTTCTTT. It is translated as CASSPPDGGLNTEAFF. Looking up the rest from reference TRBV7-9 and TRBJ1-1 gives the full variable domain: DTGVSQNPRHKITKRGQNVTFRCDPISEHNRLYWYRQTLGQGPEFLTYFQNEAQLEKSRLLSDRFSAERPKGSFSTLEIQRTEQGDSAMYLCASSPPDGGLNTEAFFGQGTRLTVV.

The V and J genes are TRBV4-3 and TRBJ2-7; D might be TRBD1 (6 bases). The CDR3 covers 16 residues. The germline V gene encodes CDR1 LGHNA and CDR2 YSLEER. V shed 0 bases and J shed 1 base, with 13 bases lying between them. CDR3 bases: TGCGCCAGCAGCCAAGATCGAACAGGGCCTTCCTACGAGCAGTACTTC. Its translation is CASSQDRTGPSYEQYF.

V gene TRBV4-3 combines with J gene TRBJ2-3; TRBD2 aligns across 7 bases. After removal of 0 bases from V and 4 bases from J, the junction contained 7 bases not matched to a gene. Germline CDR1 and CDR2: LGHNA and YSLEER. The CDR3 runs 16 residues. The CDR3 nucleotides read TGCGCCAGCAGCCAAGATCGCGGGAGAAGTTCAGATACGCAGTATTTT. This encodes CASSQDRGRSSDTQYF.

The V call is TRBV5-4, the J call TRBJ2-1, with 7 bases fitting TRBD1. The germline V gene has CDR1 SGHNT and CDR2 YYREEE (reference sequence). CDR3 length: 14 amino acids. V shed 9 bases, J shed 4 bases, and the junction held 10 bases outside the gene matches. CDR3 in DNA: TGTGCCACTCGACCGGGACAGAGGTACAATGAGCAGTTCTTC. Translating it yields CATRPGQRYNEQFF.

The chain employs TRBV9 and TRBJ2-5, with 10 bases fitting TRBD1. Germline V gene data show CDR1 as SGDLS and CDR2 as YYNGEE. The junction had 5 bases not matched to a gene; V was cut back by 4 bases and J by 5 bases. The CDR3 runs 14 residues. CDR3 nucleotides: TGTGCCAGCAGCAAATGGACAGGGGGGGAGACCCAGTACTTC. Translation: CASSKWTGGETQYF.

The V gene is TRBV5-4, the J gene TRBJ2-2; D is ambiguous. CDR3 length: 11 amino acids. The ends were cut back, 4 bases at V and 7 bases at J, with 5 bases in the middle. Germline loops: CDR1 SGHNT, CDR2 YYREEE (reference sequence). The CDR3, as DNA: TGTGCCAGCAGCCACAACGGGGAGCTGTTTTTT. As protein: CASSHNGELFF.

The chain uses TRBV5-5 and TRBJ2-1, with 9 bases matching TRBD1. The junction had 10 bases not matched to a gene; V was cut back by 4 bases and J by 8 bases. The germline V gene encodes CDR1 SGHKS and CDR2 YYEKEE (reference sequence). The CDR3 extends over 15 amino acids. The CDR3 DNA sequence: TGTGCCAGCAGCCACCGGGACAGGGCTTTCGATGAGCAGTTCTTC. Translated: CASSHRDRAFDEQFF.